What follows are 8 T cell receptor beta chains derived from one specimen sequenced in a study of shared clonotypes between healthy human individuals. Generated by immunoSEQ multiplex PCR, the TCRdb table keeps only in-frame clones and is missing some. The repertoire consists of roughly 1,600,000 clones, with around 98.5% occurring once and the leading ten covering about 0.35%. Input material: naive CD4+ T cells sorted from blood. Subset in this sample: CD45RA+ positively selected. Receptor source: a man younger than 45 in good health.

The rearrangement uses TRBV7-8 and TRBJ2-3; D ambiguous. The CDR3 is 11 residues long. Looked up from germline, CDR1 is SGHVS and CDR2 is FQNEAQ. Between the trimmed V and J ends, which lost 5 bases and 2 bases, there was a span of 2 bases. CDR3 region: CASSDTDTQYF. CDR3 sequence (DNA): TGTGCCAGCAGCGACACAGATACGCAGTATTTT.

J is TRBJ1-4 and V is TRBV6-1; D uncertain. The CDR3 loop spans 16 amino acids. Trimming stripped 2 bases from V and 5 bases from J, with 15 bases between. The germline V gene has CDR1 MNHNS and CDR2 SASEGT. CDR3 DNA sequence: TGTGCCAGCAGTGAAACCCCGACGGGGATCAATGAAAAACTGTTTTTT. This encodes CASSETPTGINEKLFF.

Comment on this clone: The same CDR3 arises from other DNA sequences in this sample as well. The gene calls are TRBV18 and TRBJ2-7; D gene uncertain. Trimming removed 1 base from V and 6 bases from J, with 7 bases in between. The CDR3 is made up of 12 amino acids. Germline assignment: CDR1 KGHSH and CDR2 LQKENI. The CDR3 reads CASSPQGSEQYF. Written as DNA, the CDR3 is TGTGCCAGCTCACCACAGGGTTCCGAGCAGTACTTC.

This clone has just one count. This chain links TRBV6-1 with TRBJ2-4; no clear D. V dropped 2 bases and J dropped 6 bases, with 2 bases sitting between them. This CDR3 spans 11 amino acids. Germline-derived CDR1 and CDR2 are MNHNS and SASEGT. The CDR3 loop is CASSELNIQYF. In DNA form, the CDR3 reads TGTGCCAGCAGTGAACTAAACATTCAGTACTTC.

This clone was seen once. V usage is TRBV18 and J usage is TRBJ2-2, with a tentative D call TRBD2 (5 bases). The CDR3 is 16 amino acids. V lost 4 bases and J 5 bases, leaving 17 bases between the germline ends. The germline CDR1 and CDR2 sequences are KGHSH and LQKENI. CDR3: CASSRGQNQKTGELFF. CDR3 DNA sequence: TGTGCCAGCTCACGCGGGCAGAACCAAAAAACCGGGGAGCTGTTTTTT.

The rearrangement links TRBV27 to TRBJ2-7; 7 bases agree with TRBD2. Looked up from germline, CDR1 is MNHEY and CDR2 is SMNVEV (reference sequence). Trimming at V came to 5 bases and at J to 5 bases, leaving 3 bases not matched to a gene. The CDR3 has 12 residues. CDR3 nucleotides: TGTGCCAGCAGTGGGGCGGGAGACGAGCAGTACTTC. Its protein product is CASSGAGDEQYF.

The V and J genes are TRBV5-6 and TRBJ2-3; unclear D gene. Germline lookup yields CDR1 SGHDT and CDR2 YYEEEE. This CDR3 region has 16 residues. Deletions cut 2 bases from V and 0 bases from J, with 13 bases between. The CDR3 protein is CASSLLGLTSTDTQYF. DNA of the CDR3: TGTGCCAGCAGCTTATTGGGCCTCACTAGCACAGATACGCAGTATTTT.

J is TRBJ1-1 and V is TRBV7-3; weak D call: TRBD1 (5 bases). V gave up 6 bases and J gave up 3 bases, with 14 bases separating them. Germline V gene sequence: CDR1 SGHTA, CDR2 FQGTGA. The CDR3 loop spans 14 amino acids. CDR3 region: CASSLSWGDTEAFF. CDR3 in DNA: TGTGCCAGCAGTTTATCCTGGGGGGACACTGAAGCTTTCTTT.